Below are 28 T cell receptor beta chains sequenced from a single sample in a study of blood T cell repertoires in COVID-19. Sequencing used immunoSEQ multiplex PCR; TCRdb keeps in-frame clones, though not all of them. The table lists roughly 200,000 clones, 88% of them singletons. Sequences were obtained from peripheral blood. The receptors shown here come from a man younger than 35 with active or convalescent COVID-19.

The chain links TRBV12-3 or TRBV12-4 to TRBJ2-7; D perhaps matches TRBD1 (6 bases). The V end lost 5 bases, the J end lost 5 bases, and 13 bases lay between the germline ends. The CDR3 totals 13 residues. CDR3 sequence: CASSPGQRNEQYF. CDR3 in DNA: TGTGCCAGCAGTCCCGGACAGCGGAACGAGCAGTACTTC.

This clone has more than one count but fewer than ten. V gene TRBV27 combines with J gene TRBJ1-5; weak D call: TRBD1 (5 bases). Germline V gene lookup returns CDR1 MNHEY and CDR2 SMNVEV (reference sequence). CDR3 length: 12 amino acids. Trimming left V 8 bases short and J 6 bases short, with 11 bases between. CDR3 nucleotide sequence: TGTGCCAGCTCGACCGGGGGTCAGCCCCAGCATTTT. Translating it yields CASSTGGQPQHF.

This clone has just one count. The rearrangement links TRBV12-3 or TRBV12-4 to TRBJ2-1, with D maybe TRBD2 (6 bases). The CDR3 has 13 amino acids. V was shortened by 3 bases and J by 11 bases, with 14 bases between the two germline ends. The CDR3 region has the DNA TGTGCCAGCAGTTTGGAAGCGGGTGGGAAGCAGTTCTTC. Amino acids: CASSLEAGGKQFF.

CDR3 amino acids: CASSPTHGNIQYF. The DNA for the CDR3 is TGTGCCAGCAGTCCCACACACGGGAACATTCAGTACTTC. V usage is TRBV27 and J usage is TRBJ2-4; no definite D call. The CDR3 runs to 13 residues. The V end was cut by 5 bases, the J end by 7 bases, with 12 bases between. Germline CDR1 and CDR2: MNHEY and SMNVEV (reference sequence).

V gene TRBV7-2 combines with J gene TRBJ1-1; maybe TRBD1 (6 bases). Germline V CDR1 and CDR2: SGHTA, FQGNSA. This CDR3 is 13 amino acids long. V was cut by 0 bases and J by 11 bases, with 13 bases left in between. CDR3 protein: CASSLAGGAEAFF. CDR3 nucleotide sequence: TGTGCCAGCAGCTTAGCGGGGGGGGCGGAGGCTTTCTTT. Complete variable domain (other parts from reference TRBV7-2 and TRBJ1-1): GAGVSQSPSNKVTEKGKDVELRCDPISGHTALYWYRQSLGQGLEFLIYFQGNSAPDKSGLPSDRFSAERTGGSVSTLTIQRTQQEDSAVYLCASSLAGGAEAFFGQGTRLTVV.

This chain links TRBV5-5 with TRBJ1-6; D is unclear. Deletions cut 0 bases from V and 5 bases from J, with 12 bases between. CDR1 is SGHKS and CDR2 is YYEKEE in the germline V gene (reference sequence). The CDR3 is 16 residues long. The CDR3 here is CASSLDLPPDNSPLHF. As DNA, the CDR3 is TGTGCCAGCAGCTTGGATCTGCCACCGGATAATTCACCCCTCCACTTT.

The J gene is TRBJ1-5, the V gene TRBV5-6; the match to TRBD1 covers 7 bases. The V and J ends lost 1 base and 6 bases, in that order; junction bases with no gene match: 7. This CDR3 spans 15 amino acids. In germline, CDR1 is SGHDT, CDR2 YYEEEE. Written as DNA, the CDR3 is TGTGCCAGCAGCTTGTTTGTCCAGGGGGGTCAGCCCCAGCATTTT. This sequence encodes CASSLFVQGGQPQHF.

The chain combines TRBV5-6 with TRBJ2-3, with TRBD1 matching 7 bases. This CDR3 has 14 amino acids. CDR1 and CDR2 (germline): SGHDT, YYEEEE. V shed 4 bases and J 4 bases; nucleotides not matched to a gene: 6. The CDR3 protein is CASSRDRAADTQYF. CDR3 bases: TGTGCCAGCAGCCGTGACAGGGCCGCAGATACGCAGTATTTT.

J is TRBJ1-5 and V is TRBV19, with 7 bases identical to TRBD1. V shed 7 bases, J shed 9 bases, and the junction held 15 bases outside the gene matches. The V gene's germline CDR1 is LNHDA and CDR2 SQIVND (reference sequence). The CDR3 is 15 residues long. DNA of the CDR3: TGTGCCAGTACCTTAGACAGGGTGGGTCGATCGCCCCAGCATTTT. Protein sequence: CASTLDRVGRSPQHF.

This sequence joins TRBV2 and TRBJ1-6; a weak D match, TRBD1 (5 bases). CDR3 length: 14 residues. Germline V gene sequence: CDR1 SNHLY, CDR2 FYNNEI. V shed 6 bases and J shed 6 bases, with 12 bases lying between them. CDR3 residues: CASSGGGSNSPLHF. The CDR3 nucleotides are TGTGCCAGCAGCGGGGGGGGGTCTAATTCACCCCTCCACTTT.

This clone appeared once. CDR3 DNA: TGTGCCACCAGCAAGAATCTCGATTTGAGCTGGGAGACCCAGTACTTC. Amino acids: CATSKNLDLSWETQYF. The chain couples TRBV15 to TRBJ2-5; no clear D. V lost 4 bases, J lost 5 bases, and 20 bases lay in between. Looked up from germline, CDR1 is LNHNV and CDR2 is YYDKDF (reference sequence). The CDR3 totals 16 residues.

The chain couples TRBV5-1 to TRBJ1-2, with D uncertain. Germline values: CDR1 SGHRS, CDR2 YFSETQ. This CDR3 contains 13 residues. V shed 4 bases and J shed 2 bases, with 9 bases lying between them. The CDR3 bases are TGCGCCAGCAGCATTACAGAGAACTATGGCTACACCTTC. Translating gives CASSITENYGYTF.

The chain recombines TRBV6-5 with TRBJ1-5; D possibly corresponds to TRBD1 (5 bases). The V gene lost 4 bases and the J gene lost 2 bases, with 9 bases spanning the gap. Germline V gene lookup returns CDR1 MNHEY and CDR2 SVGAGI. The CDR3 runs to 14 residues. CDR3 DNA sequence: TGTGCCAGCAGTTTACAAGGGGGCAATCAGCCCCAGCATTTT. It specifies CASSLQGGNQPQHF.

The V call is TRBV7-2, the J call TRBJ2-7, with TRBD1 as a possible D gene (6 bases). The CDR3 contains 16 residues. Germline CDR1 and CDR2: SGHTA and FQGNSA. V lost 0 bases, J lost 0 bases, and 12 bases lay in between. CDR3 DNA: TGTGCCAGCAGCTTAGCAGGGACATTAAGCTCCTACGAGCAGTACTTC. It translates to CASSLAGTLSSYEQYF.

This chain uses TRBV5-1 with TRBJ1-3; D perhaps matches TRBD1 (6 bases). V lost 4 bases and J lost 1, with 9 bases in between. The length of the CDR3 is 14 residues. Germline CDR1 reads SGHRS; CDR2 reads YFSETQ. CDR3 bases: TGCGCCAGCAGCATAGGACAGTCTGGAAACACCATATATTTT. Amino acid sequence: CASSIGQSGNTIYF.

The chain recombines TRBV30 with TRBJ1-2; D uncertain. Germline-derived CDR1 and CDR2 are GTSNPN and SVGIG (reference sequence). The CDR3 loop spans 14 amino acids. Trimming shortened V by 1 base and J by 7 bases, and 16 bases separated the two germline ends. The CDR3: CAWSARRPLTGYTF. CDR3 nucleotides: TGTGCCTGGAGTGCGAGGCGTCCCCTCACTGGCTACACCTTC.

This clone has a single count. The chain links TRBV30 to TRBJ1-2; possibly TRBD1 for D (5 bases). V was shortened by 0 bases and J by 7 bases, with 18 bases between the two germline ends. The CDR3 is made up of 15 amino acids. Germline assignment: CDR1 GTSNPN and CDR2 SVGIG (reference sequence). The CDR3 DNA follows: TGTGCCTGGAGTGTTAATGTCAGGGCCGGGCGTGGCTACACCTTC. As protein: CAWSVNVRAGRGYTF. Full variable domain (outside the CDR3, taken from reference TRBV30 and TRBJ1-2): SQTIHQWPATLVQPVGSPLSLECTVEGTSNPNLYWYRQAAGRGLQLLFYSVGIGQISSEVPQNLSASRPQDRQFILSSKKLLLSDSGFYLCAWSVNVRAGRGYTFGSGTRLTVV.

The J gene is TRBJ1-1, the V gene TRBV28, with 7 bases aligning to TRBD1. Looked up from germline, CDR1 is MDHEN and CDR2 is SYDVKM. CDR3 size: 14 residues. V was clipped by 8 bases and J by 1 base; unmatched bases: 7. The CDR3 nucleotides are TGTGCCAGCGGGGGGACAGCGCAGAACACTGAAGCTTTCTTT. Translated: CASGGTAQNTEAFF.

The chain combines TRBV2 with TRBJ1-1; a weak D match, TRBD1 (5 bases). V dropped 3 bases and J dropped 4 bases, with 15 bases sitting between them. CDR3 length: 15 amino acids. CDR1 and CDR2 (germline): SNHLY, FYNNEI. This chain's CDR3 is CASSENRYAGTEAFF. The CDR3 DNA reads TGTGCCAGCAGTGAGAACAGGTATGCCGGCACTGAAGCTTTCTTT.

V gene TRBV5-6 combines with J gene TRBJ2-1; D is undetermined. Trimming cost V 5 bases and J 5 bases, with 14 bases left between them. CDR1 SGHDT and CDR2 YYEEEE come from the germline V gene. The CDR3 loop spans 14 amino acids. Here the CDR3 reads CASSPTLRDNEQFF. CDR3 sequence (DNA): TGTGCCAGCAGTCCAACCCTCCGGGACAATGAGCAGTTCTTC.

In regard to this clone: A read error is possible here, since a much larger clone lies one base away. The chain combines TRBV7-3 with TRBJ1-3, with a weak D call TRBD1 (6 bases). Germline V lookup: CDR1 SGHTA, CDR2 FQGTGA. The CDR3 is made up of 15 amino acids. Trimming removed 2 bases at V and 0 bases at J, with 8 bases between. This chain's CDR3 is CASSLGQSSGNTIYF. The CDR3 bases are TGTGCCAGCAGCTTAGGACAGAGCTCTGGAAACACCATATATTTT.

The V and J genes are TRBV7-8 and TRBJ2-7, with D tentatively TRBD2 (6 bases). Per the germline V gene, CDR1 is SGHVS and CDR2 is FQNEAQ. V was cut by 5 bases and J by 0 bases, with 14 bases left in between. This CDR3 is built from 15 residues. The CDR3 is CASSPMLRDSYEQYF. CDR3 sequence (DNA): TGTGCCAGCAGCCCCATGCTGCGGGACTCCTACGAGCAGTACTTC.

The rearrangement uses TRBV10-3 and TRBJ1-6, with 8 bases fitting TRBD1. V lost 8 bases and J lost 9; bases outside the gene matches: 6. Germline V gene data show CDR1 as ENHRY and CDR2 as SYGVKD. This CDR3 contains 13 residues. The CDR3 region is CAIGTGPGSPLHF. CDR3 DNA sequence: TGTGCCATCGGGACAGGCCCGGGTTCACCCCTCCACTTT.

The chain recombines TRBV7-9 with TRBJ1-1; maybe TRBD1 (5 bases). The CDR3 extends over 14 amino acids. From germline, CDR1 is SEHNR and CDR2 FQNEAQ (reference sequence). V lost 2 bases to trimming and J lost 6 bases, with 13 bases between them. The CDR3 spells CASSLSQGRAEAFF. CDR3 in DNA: TGTGCCAGCAGCTTATCTCAGGGCCGCGCTGAAGCTTTCTTT.

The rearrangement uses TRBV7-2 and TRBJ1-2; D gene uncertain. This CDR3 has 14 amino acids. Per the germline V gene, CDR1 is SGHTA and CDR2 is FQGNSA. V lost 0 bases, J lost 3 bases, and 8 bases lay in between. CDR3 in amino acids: CASSLARGDYGYTF. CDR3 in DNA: TGTGCCAGCAGCTTAGCGCGGGGTGACTATGGCTACACCTTC.

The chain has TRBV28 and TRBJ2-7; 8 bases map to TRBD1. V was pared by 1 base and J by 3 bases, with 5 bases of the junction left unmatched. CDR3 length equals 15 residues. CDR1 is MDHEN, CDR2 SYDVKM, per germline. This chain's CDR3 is CASSLSRGRVYEQYF. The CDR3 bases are TGTGCCAGCAGTTTATCCAGGGGGCGCGTCTACGAGCAGTACTTC.

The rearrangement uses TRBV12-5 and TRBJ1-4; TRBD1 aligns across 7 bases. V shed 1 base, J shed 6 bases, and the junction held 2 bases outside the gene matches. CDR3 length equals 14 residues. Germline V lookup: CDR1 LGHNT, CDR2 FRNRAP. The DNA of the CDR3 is TGTGCTAGTGGTTTGGGCAGGGGGTATGAAAAACTGTTTTTT. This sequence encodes CASGLGRGYEKLFF.

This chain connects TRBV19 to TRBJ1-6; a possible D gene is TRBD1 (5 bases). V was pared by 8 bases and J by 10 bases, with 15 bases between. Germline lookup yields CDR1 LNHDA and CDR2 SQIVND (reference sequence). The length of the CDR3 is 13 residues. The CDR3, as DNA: TGTGCCAGTTCAAAGGGGTTTCGGTCACCCCTCCACTTT. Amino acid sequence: CASSKGFRSPLHF.